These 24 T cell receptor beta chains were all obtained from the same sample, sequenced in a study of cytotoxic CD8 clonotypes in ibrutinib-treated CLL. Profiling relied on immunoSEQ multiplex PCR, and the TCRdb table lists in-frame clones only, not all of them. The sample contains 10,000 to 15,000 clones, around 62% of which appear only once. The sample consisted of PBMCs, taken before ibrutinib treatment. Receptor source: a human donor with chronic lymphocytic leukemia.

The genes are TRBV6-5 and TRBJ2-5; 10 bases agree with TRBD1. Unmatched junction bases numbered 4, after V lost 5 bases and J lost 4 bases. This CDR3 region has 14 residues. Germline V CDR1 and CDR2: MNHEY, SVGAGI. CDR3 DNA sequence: TGTGCCAGCAGTCGACAGGGGGCGAGAGAGACCCAGTACTTC. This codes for CASSRQGARETQYF.

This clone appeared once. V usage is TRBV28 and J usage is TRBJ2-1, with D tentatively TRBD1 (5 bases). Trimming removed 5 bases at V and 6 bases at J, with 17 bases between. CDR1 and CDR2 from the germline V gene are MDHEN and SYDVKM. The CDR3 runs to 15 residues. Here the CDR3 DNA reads TGTGCCAGCAGTGAAGCCCCGGACACGTTCAATGAGCAGTTCTTC. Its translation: CASSEAPDTFNEQFF. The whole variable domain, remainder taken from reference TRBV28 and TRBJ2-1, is DVKVTQSSRYLVKRTGEKVFLECVQDMDHENMFWYRQDPGLGLRLIYFSYDVKMKEKGDIPEGYSVSREKKERFSLILESASTNQTSMYLCASSEAPDTFNEQFFGPGTRLTVL.

The CDR3: CASSEGQGSDTQYF. The CDR3 DNA is TGTGCCAGCAGCGAGGGACAGGGCTCAGATACGCAGTATTTT. J is TRBJ2-3 and V is TRBV9, with TRBD1 identical over 9 bases. Trimming at V came to 3 bases and at J to 4 bases, leaving 3 bases not matched to a gene. CDR3 length: 14 residues. Germline V lookup: CDR1 SGDLS, CDR2 YYNGEE.

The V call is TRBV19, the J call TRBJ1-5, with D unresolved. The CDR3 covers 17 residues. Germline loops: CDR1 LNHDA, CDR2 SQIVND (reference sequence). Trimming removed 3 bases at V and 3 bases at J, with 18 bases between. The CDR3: CASSINRSGPDNQPQHF. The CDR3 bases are TGTGCCAGTAGTATCAACCGTTCGGGTCCGGACAATCAGCCCCAGCATTTT.

CDR3 amino acids: CASSSGTYHEKLFF. As DNA, the CDR3 is TGTGCCAGTAGTTCCGGGACATACCATGAAAAACTGTTTTTT. The chain carries TRBV19 and TRBJ1-4, with a weak D call TRBD1 (6 bases). The CDR3 extends over 14 amino acids. V was shortened by 5 bases and J by 6 bases, with 13 bases between the two germline ends. The germline V gene has CDR1 LNHDA and CDR2 SQIVND (reference sequence).

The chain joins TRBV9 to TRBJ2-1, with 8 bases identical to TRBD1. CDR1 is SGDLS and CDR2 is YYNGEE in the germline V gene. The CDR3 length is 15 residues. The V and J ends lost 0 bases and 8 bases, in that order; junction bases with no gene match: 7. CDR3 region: CASSVAGTGWDEQFF. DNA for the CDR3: TGTGCCAGCAGCGTAGCTGGGACAGGCTGGGATGAGCAGTTCTTC. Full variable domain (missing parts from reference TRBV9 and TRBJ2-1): DSGVTQTPKHLITATGQRVTLRCSPRSGDLSVYWYQQSLDQGLQFLIQYYNGEERAKGNILERFSAQQFPDLHSELNLSSLELGDSALYFCASSVAGTGWDEQFFGPGTRLTVL.

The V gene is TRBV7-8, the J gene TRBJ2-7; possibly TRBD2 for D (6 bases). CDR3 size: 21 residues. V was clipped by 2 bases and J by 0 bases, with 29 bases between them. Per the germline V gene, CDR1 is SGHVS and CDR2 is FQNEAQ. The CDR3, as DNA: TGTGCCAGCAGCTTATTTGATAGGGGCCGGGCCGGGGGTCTATACTCCTACGAGCAGTACTTC. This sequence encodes CASSLFDRGRAGGLYSYEQYF.

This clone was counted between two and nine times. In nucleotides, the CDR3 is TGTGCCAGCAGTTCCGGGTCAGGGGGAGAGTATGAGCAGTTCTTC. It translates to CASSSGSGGEYEQFF. This chain uses TRBV28 with TRBJ2-1; 7 positions match TRBD1. The V gene end was trimmed by 4 bases and the J gene end by 8 bases; junction bases not matched to a gene: 11. This CDR3 comprises 15 residues. Germline assignment: CDR1 MDHEN and CDR2 SYDVKM.

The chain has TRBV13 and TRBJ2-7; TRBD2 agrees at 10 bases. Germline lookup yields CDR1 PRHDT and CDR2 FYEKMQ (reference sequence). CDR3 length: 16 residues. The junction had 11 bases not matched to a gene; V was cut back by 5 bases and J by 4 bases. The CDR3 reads CASSDSSGGFPYEQYF. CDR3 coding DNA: TGTGCCAGCAGCGATTCTAGCGGGGGTTTTCCTTACGAGCAGTACTTC.

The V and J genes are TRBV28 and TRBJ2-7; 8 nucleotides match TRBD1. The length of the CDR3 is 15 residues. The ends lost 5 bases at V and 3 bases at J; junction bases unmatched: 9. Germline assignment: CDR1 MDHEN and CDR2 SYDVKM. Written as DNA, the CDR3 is TGTGCCAGCAGTAAAATGGGGACAGGATTCTACGAGCAGTACTTC. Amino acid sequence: CASSKMGTGFYEQYF.

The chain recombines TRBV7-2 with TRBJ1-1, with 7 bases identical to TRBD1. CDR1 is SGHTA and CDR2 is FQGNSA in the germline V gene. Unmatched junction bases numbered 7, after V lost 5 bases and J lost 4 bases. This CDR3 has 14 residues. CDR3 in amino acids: CASSPQQGPTEAFF. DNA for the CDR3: TGTGCCAGCAGCCCCCAACAGGGGCCCACTGAAGCTTTCTTT.

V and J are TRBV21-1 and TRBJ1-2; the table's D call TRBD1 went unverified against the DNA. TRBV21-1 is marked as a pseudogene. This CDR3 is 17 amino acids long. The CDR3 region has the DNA TGTGCCAGCAGCACAGGACAGTCCTTTCGCCCGCGTTATGGCTACACCTTC. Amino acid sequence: CASSTGQSFRPRYGYTF.

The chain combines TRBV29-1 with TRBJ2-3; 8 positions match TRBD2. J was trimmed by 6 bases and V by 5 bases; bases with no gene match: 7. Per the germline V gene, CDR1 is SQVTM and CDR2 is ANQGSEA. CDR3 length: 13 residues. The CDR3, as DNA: TGCAGCGTTTATAGCGGGGCCGGGGATACGCAGTATTTT. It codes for CSVYSGAGDTQYF.

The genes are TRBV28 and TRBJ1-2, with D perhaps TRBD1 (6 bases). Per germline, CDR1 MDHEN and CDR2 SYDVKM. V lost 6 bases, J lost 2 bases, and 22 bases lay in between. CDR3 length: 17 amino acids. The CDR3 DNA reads TGTGCCAGCAGGGGCGGGAGGGGGGCTGCCTCAAACTATGGCTACACCTTC. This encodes CASRGGRGAASNYGYTF.

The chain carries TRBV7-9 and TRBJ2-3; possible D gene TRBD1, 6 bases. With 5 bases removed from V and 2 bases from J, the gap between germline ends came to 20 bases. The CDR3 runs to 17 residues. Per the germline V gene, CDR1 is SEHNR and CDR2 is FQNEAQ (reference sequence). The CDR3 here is CASSPTPLQGFTDTQYF. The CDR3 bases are TGTGCCAGCAGCCCTACACCCCTACAGGGTTTCACAGATACGCAGTATTTT.

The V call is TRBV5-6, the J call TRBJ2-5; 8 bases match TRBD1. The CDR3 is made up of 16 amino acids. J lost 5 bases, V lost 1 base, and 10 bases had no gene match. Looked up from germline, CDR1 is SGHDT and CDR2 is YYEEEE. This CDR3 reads CASSLRSGGPPETQYF. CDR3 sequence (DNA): TGTGCCAGCAGCTTGAGGTCAGGGGGCCCGCCGGAGACCCAGTACTTC.

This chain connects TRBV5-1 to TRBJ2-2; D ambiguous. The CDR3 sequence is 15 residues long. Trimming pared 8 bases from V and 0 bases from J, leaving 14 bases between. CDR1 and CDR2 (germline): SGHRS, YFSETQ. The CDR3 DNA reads TGCGCCAGTGAAATCGGACGGACGAACACCGGGGAGCTGTTTTTT. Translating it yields CASEIGRTNTGELFF.

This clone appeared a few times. The CDR3 bases are TGTGCCAGCAGCGGGGAGGGATCTCAGCCCCAGCATTTT. Its translation: CASSGEGSQPQHF. The chain uses TRBV2 and TRBJ1-5, with D uncertain. Trimming left V 6 bases short and J 6 bases short, with 12 bases between. CDR3 length: 13 amino acids. Germline CDR1 reads SNHLY; CDR2 reads FYNNEI.

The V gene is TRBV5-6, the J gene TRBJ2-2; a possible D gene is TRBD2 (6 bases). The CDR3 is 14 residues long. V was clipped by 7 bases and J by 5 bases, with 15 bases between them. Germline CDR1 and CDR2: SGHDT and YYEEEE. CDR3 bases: TGTGCCAGCTCCGGGGGTATGGGAACCGGGGAGCTGTTTTTT. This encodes CASSGGMGTGELFF.

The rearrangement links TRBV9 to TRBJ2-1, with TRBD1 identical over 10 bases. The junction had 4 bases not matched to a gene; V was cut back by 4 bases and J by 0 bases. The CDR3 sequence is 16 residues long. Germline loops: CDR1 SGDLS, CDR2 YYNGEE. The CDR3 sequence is CASSIRTGGSYNEQFF. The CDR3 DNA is TGTGCCAGCAGCATAAGGACAGGGGGCTCCTACAATGAGCAGTTCTTC.

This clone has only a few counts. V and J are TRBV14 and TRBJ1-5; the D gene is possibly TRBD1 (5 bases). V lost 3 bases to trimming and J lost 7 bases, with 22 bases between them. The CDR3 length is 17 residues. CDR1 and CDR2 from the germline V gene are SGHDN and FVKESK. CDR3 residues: CASSHRSDRPMGQPQHF. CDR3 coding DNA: TGTGCCAGCAGCCACCGATCCGACAGACCGATGGGCCAGCCCCAGCATTTT.

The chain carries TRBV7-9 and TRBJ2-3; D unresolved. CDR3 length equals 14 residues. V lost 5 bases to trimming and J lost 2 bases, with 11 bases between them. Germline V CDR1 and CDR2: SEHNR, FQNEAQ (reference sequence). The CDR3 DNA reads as TGTGCCAGCAGCCCGGACGGGTACACAGATACGCAGTATTTT. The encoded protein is CASSPDGYTDTQYF.

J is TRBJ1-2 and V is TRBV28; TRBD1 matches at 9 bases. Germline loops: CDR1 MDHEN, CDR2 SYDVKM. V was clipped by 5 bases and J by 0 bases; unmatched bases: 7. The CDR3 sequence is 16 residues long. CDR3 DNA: TGTGCCAGCAGTCTTGGGACAGGGTCTACTAACTATGGCTACACCTTC. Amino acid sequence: CASSLGTGSTNYGYTF.

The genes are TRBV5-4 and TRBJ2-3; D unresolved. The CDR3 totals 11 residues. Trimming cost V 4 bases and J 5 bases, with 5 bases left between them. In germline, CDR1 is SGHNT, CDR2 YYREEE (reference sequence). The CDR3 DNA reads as TGTGCCAGCAGCCAGGAAGATACGCAGTATTTT. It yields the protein CASSQEDTQYF.